This T cell receptor beta chain was recorded in a study of CD8+ T cells in alopecia areata. Following extraction, RNA underwent reverse transcription to cDNA, which served as the sequencing template. Sequencing was performed with immunoSEQ multiplex PCR; in TCRdb, only in-frame clones are kept and a portion is missing. The sample includes about 190,000 clones, 55% to 70% of them seen just once. Treatment defined: oral pan-JAK inhibitor, 5-10 mg twice daily. This TCR derives from a human donor with alopecia areata. The specimen comprised CD4+ T cells sorted from blood, sampled at week 4, from a patient treated with tofacitinib.

CDR3 nucleotide sequence: TGTGCCACCCATGGGTCCAATGCGGGACAGAATTCACCCCTCCACTTT. Translated, it gives CATHGSNAGQNSPLHF. The rearrangement links TRBV6-6 to TRBJ1-6; TRBD1 matches 7 bases. J lost 7 bases, V lost 10 bases, and 16 bases had no gene match. Germline V gene sequence: CDR1 MNHNY, CDR2 SVGAGI (reference sequence). This CDR3 spans 16 amino acids.